This T cell receptor beta chain was retrieved from a study of blood T cell repertoires in COVID-19. Methods used by the authors: Reference gene primer amplification in the assay estimated nucleated cell counts. The method was immunoSEQ multiplex PCR; TCRdb's version includes in-frame clones alone and lacks a portion of them. The DNA was the basis for D and trimming; V, J and clone size are from that table. This table has nearly 250,000 clones, approximately 90% appearing once. This CDR3 region has 15 residues. The germline CDR1 and CDR2 sequences are SGHRS and YFSETQ. V was shortened by 2 bases and J by 6 bases, with 17 bases between the two germline ends. This clone appeared a single time.

Sequenced input: PBMCs or T cells enriched from blood (not recorded which). The chain employs TRBV5-1 and TRBJ1-2; D may be TRBD1 (6 bases). This receptor was obtained from a man aged 45-60 years who had been exposed to COVID-19. CDR3 in amino acids: CASSLLGAFKDGYTF. The CDR3 DNA follows: TGCGCCAGCAGCTTATTGGGGGCTTTCAAGGATGGCTACACCTTC.